The clone carrying this TCR beta chain has at least ten counts. As yet, its antigen is unknown. With a J-beta primer mix and a sample-barcoded 5' primer, a second PCR ran roughly 6 to 11 cycles. TCRdb called the 5' RACE reads again in MiXCR, with one record for every CDR3 protein. Of 700,000 or so distinct CDR3 sequences detected, roughly two fifths appear once; the ten largest clones hold 25% to 35%. The junction had 15 bases not matched to a gene; V was cut back by 5 bases and J by 10 bases. Germline-derived CDR1 and CDR2 are SGHTA and FQGNSA. The CDR3 runs 15 residues. The data are from a study of blood T cells in healthy people across ages. Findings and limits, study-wide: The study could not conclusively compare naive and antigen-experienced cells, given its unsorted PBMCs.

Sequencing used blood. The receptor's source is a man of 80 years or more in good health. The gene calls are TRBV7-2 and TRBJ1-2; 8 nucleotides match TRBD1. This CDR3 reads CASSRNEGQGGIYTF. The CDR3 DNA reads as TGTGCCAGCAGCCGAAATGAAGGACAGGGAGGGATCTACACCTTC.